One and the same sample provided the 27 T cell receptor beta chains below, sequenced in a study of OX40 agonist ivuxolimab in advanced cancers. The protocol was immunoSEQ multiplex PCR, while the TCRdb copy is restricted to in-frame clones and leaves out a portion. The sample has about 45,000 clones, about 85% seen once; the top ten hold approximately 5.1%. The source material was CD4+ or CD8+ T cells sorted from blood, sampled in a trial of the OX40 agonist ivuxolimab. The receptor set was obtained from an adult with an advanced solid tumor such as melanoma, head and neck, liver or kidney cancer.

As concerns this clone: Other DNA sequences of this sample code for an identical CDR3. V is TRBV5-1 and J is TRBJ2-1; D unresolved. There are 11 residues in the CDR3. The V gene's germline CDR1 is SGHRS and CDR2 YFSETQ. The V gene lost 0 bases and the J gene lost 8 bases, with 3 bases spanning the gap. CDR3 sequence: CASSLADEQFF. The CDR3 region has the DNA TGCGCCAGCAGCTTGGCGGATGAGCAGTTCTTC.

The sample holds a few counts of this clone. This chain connects TRBV15 to TRBJ1-2, with 7 bases identical to TRBD1. From germline, CDR1 is LNHNV and CDR2 YYDKDF (reference sequence). Unmatched junction bases numbered 6, after V lost 0 bases and J lost 8 bases. CDR3 length: 14 amino acids. CDR3 protein: CATSREGGSRGYTF. In nucleotides, the CDR3 is TGTGCCACCAGCAGAGAAGGGGGCAGCCGCGGCTACACCTTC.

The rearrangement links TRBV7-2 to TRBJ2-2, with 8 bases aligning to TRBD1. The CDR3 consists of 14 residues. After removal of 5 bases from V and 1 base from J, the junction contained 0 bases not matched to a gene. CDR1 is SGHTA, CDR2 FQGNSA, per germline. The CDR3 protein is CASSGTGNTGELFF. CDR3 nucleotides: TGTGCCAGCAGCGGGACAGGGAACACCGGGGAGCTGTTTTTT.

This chain uses TRBV6-6 with TRBJ2-6, with D possibly being TRBD1 (6 bases). In germline, CDR1 is MNHNY, CDR2 SVGAGI (reference sequence). V dropped 5 bases and J dropped 0 bases, with 8 bases sitting between them. The CDR3 loop spans 15 amino acids. The DNA for the CDR3 is TGTGCCAGCAGTCTGGACAGCTCTGGGGCCAACGTCCTGACTTTC. Encoded protein: CASSLDSSGANVLTF.

V usage is TRBV28 and J usage is TRBJ2-4, with D possibly matching TRBD2 (5 bases). This CDR3 comprises 16 residues. Trimming stripped 7 bases from V and 0 bases from J, with 16 bases between. Germline lookup yields CDR1 MDHEN and CDR2 SYDVKM. The CDR3 here is CASIESRGLAKNIQYF. The CDR3 DNA is TGTGCCAGCATTGAGAGTCGCGGACTAGCCAAAAACATTCAGTACTTC.

The V call is TRBV9, the J call TRBJ1-3, with no clear D. The germline gives CDR1 SGDLS, CDR2 YYNGEE. Trimming took off 0 bases at V and 0 bases at J, with 7 bases between the two ends. The CDR3 loop spans 15 amino acids. Written as DNA, the CDR3 is TGTGCCAGCAGCGTAGGGCCCTACTCTGGAAACACCATATATTTT. It specifies CASSVGPYSGNTIYF.

V and J are TRBV5-5 and TRBJ1-2; 7 bases line up with TRBD1. This CDR3 is built from 16 residues. Germline lookup yields CDR1 SGHKS and CDR2 YYEKEE (reference sequence). V lost 4 bases to trimming and J lost 4 bases; unmatched junction nucleotides: 13. CDR3 region: CASSRQLGQASYGYTF. DNA of the CDR3: TGTGCCAGCAGCCGACAACTCGGACAGGCCTCCTATGGCTACACCTTC.

This clone was detected a few times. The chain recombines TRBV6-1 with TRBJ2-6; TRBD1 matches at 8 bases. This CDR3 has 15 residues. Germline CDR1 MNHNS, CDR2 SASEGT. V lost 8 bases and J lost 0; bases outside the gene matches: 3. The CDR3 here is CASRDRYSGANVLTF. CDR3 nucleotides: TGTGCCAGCCGGGACAGGTACTCTGGGGCCAACGTCCTGACTTTC.

This clone has just one count. The V and J genes are TRBV9 and TRBJ2-5; 7 nucleotides agree with TRBD2. CDR1 SGDLS and CDR2 YYNGEE come from the germline V gene. V lost 0 bases, J lost 4 bases, and 6 bases stayed unmatched. The CDR3 extends over 15 amino acids. CDR3 nucleotide sequence: TGTGCCAGCAGCGTAGCTGGCGGGAGTGTAGAGACCCAGTACTTC. It encodes CASSVAGGSVETQYF.

This rearrangement joins TRBV5-1 to TRBJ1-2; tentative D call: TRBD1 (6 bases). In germline, CDR1 is SGHRS, CDR2 YFSETQ. The CDR3 runs to 15 residues. V was pared by 0 bases and J by 7 bases, with 16 bases between. This chain's CDR3 is CASSLDRVEYGGYTF. DNA of the CDR3: TGCGCCAGCAGCTTGGACAGGGTGGAATATGGTGGCTACACCTTC.

This clone was seen a handful of times. This chain joins TRBV1 and TRBJ1-1; the table's D call, TRBD1, has no DNA check behind it. TRBV1 is deemed a pseudogene. The CDR3 runs to 15 residues. CDR3 in DNA: TGCACCAGCAGTCCATACGCAGGAATTAGACCAGAAGCTTTCTTT. Its translation: CTSSPYAGIRPEAFF.

This chain links TRBV7-9 with TRBJ2-2, with D perhaps TRBD2 (6 bases). Germline CDR1 and CDR2: SEHNR and FQNEAQ (reference sequence). CDR3 length: 18 residues. V lost 5 bases and J 1 base, leaving 20 bases between the germline ends. The CDR3 protein is CASSPDRLGLQNTGELFF. The DNA of the CDR3 is TGTGCCAGCAGCCCTGATAGGTTGGGACTCCAGAACACCGGGGAGCTGTTTTTT.

The chain joins TRBV6-6 to TRBJ2-1; the match to TRBD2 covers 8 bases. This CDR3 region has 15 residues. Germline V gene lookup returns CDR1 MNHNY and CDR2 SVGAGI (reference sequence). The J segment lost 4 bases and the V segment lost 5 bases, leaving 7 bases of the junction unmatched. The CDR3 is CASSPAGLAYNEQFF. CDR3 coding DNA: TGTGCCAGCAGTCCCGCAGGACTAGCTTACAATGAGCAGTTCTTC.

The chain joins TRBV14 to TRBJ1-2; 9 nucleotides agree with TRBD1. Trimming took 2 bases from V and 2 from J; bases not matched to a gene: 9. Germline values: CDR1 SGHDN, CDR2 FVKESK. There are 17 residues in the CDR3. CDR3 sequence reads: CASSQRIPTGGNYGYTF. The CDR3, as DNA: TGTGCCAGCAGCCAACGCATACCTACAGGGGGCAACTATGGCTACACCTTC.

The rearrangement joins TRBV5-4 to TRBJ2-1, with TRBD1 matching over 8 bases. Trimming removed 4 bases from V and 1 base from J; junction bases left unmatched: 7. Germline V gives CDR1 SGHNT, CDR2 YYREEE (reference sequence). The CDR3 totals 16 residues. The CDR3 is CASSPTGGGSYNEQFF. CDR3 in DNA: TGTGCCAGCAGCCCAACAGGGGGTGGGTCCTACAATGAGCAGTTCTTC. Using reference TRBV5-4 and TRBJ2-1 for the parts outside the CDR3, the full variable domain is ETGVTQSPTHLIKTRGQQVTLRCSSQSGHNTVSWYQQALGQGPQFIFQYYREEENGRGNFPPRFSGLQFPNYSSELNVNALELDDSALYLCASSPTGGGSYNEQFFGPGTRLTVL.

The chain carries TRBV4-2 and TRBJ2-3; 7 bases map to TRBD2. CDR1 is LGHNA, CDR2 YNFKEQ, per germline. The V gene end was trimmed by 1 base and the J gene end by 2 bases; junction bases not matched to a gene: 9. The CDR3 is 17 residues long. The CDR3 DNA reads TGTGCCAGCAGCCAAGGCACTACGAGCGGGATCACAGATACGCAGTATTTT. Protein sequence: CASSQGTTSGITDTQYF.

The rearrangement links TRBV6-1 to TRBJ2-1; TRBD1 matches 8 bases. With V trimmed by 6 bases and J by 3 bases, 4 bases remained unmatched. Germline-derived CDR1 and CDR2 are MNHNS and SASEGT. The CDR3 consists of 14 residues. DNA of the CDR3: TGTGCCAGCAGGGAGACAGGGGTCTACAATGAGCAGTTCTTC. Translated, it gives CASRETGVYNEQFF.

This chain joins TRBV11-2 and TRBJ1-2; 7 nucleotides line up with TRBD1. This CDR3 spans 13 amino acids. V shed 1 base, J shed 4 bases, and the junction held 0 bases outside the gene matches. Germline CDR1 is SGHAT and CDR2 is FQNNGV. DNA for the CDR3: TGTGCCAGCAGCTTAGGACAGGGCTATGGCTACACCTTC. This gives the protein CASSLGQGYGYTF.

The rearrangement links TRBV5-1 to TRBJ2-1, with TRBD2 matching over 8 bases. The CDR3 runs to 17 residues. V shed 3 bases and J 4 bases; nucleotides not matched to a gene: 12. Germline-derived CDR1 and CDR2 are SGHRS and YFSETQ. CDR3: CASSSGILAEIYNEQFF. The CDR3 bases are TGCGCCAGCAGCTCCGGTATACTAGCGGAAATTTACAATGAGCAGTTCTTC.

The rearrangement uses TRBV7-9 and TRBJ2-5; D remains ambiguous. Germline values: CDR1 SEHNR, CDR2 FQNEAQ (reference sequence). This CDR3 is built from 14 residues. Trimming took 5 bases from V and 5 from J, leaving 15 bases between them. The CDR3 sequence is CASSVVGRRETQYF. The CDR3 DNA is TGTGCCAGCAGCGTTGTGGGTAGGCGGGAGACCCAGTACTTC.

This clone was counted only a few times. The chain couples TRBV4-3 to TRBJ1-5; the D is unclear. The germline V gene encodes CDR1 LGHNA and CDR2 YSLEER. This CDR3 is built from 14 residues. Trimming shortened V by 0 bases and J by 2 bases, and 5 bases separated the two germline ends. The chain's CDR3 is CASSQDSGNQPQHF. The CDR3 region has the DNA TGCGCCAGCAGCCAAGATTCGGGCAATCAGCCCCAGCATTTT.

V and J are TRBV7-8 and TRBJ2-1; TRBD2 might be the D (5 bases). The CDR3 length is 13 residues. V was trimmed by 2 bases and J by 8 bases, leaving 10 bases between them. CDR1 SGHVS and CDR2 FQNEAQ come from the germline V gene. DNA of the CDR3: TGTGCCAGCAGCTTAAGAGGGCGGGATGAGCAGTTCTTC. It specifies CASSLRGRDEQFF.

The chain combines TRBV4-1 with TRBJ1-2; perhaps TRBD1 as D (5 bases). Germline lookup yields CDR1 MGHRA and CDR2 YSYEKL. Trimming stripped 4 bases from V and 8 bases from J, with 20 bases between. CDR3 length equals 15 residues. CDR3: CASSRTPGTDTGYTF. The CDR3 bases are TGCGCCAGCAGCCGTACACCCGGGACGGATACCGGCTACACCTTC.

The chain employs TRBV18 and TRBJ2-1; 9 bases are shared with TRBD2. CDR1 is KGHSH, CDR2 LQKENI, per germline. This CDR3 is built from 15 residues. The J segment lost 4 bases and the V segment lost 3 bases, leaving 4 bases of the junction unmatched. The CDR3 bases are TGTGCCAGCTCACCCGGACTAGCGAGTTACAATGAGCAGTTCTTC. As protein: CASSPGLASYNEQFF.

This clone appeared a single time. The rearrangement joins TRBV11-2 to TRBJ2-7, with D hard to call. Germline-derived CDR1 and CDR2 are SGHAT and FQNNGV. CDR3 length equals 11 residues. Deletions cut 5 bases from V and 7 bases from J, with 9 bases between. CDR3 bases: TGTGCCAGCAGCCTCTATTGGGAGCAGTACTTC. Amino acid sequence: CASSLYWEQYF.

CDR3 in amino acids: CASNMRAAVYGYTF. In DNA form, the CDR3 reads TGTGCCAGCAATATGAGAGCGGCAGTCTATGGCTACACCTTC. This chain connects TRBV2 to TRBJ1-2; D gene unclear. V lost 7 bases, J lost 4 bases, and 16 bases lay in between. Germline CDR1 and CDR2: SNHLY and FYNNEI. This CDR3 is 14 amino acids long.

This chain links TRBV30 with TRBJ2-1; D remains unclear. Germline CDR1 GTSNPN, CDR2 SVGIG (reference sequence). This CDR3 is built from 13 residues. V was trimmed by 8 bases and J by 2 bases, leaving 13 bases between them. The CDR3 nucleotides read TGTGCCCGGTCAGGATCCGCCTACAATGAGCAGTTCTTC. It encodes CARSGSAYNEQFF.